One and the same sample provided the 26 T cell receptor beta chains below, sequenced in a study of Ad26.COV2.S vaccination and SARS-CoV-2 variants. Libraries were prepared by immunoSEQ multiplex PCR; TCRdb keeps only in-frame clonotypes and omits some of them. This sample has some 450,000 clones, with roughly 91% found just once. Treatment reported: around 19 received Ad26.COV2.S at low or high dose, single or two shots; a few received placebo; per-sample allocation not given. Sampling was performed 63 days after the first vaccine or placebo injection. This sample comprised peripheral blood, obtained in a trial of Ad26.COV2.S vaccine versus placebo. The receptors shown here come from a person aged 18 to 65 who received the Ad26.COV2.S COVID-19 vaccine or a placebo.

The J gene is TRBJ2-7, the V gene TRBV6-5; unclear D gene. CDR1 and CDR2 (germline): MNHEY, SVGAGI. The CDR3 extends over 14 amino acids. V lost 4 bases to trimming and J lost 0 bases, with 10 bases between them. CDR3 nucleotide sequence: TGTGCCAGCAGTTCTGGCGTTAACTCCTACGAGCAGTACTTC. This gives the protein CASSSGVNSYEQYF.

The V call is TRBV10-3, the J call TRBJ2-7, with no clear D. The CDR3 totals 15 residues. Trimming took off 3 bases at V and 2 bases at J, with 14 bases between the two ends. Germline CDR1 is ENHRY and CDR2 is SYGVKD. The CDR3: CAISDTSSPPYEQYF. The CDR3 DNA follows: TGTGCCATCAGTGACACGTCTTCTCCCCCCTACGAGCAGTACTTC.

This clone was detected only once. This sequence joins TRBV6-2 or TRBV6-3 and TRBJ1-2, with D unclear. The CDR3 spans 14 residues. Germline V gene sequence: CDR1 MNHEY, CDR2 SVGEGT. The V gene lost 6 bases and the J gene lost 2 bases, with 13 bases spanning the gap. CDR3 bases: TGTGCCAGCAGCCGACTGGCGTACAACTATGGCTACACCTTC. It specifies CASSRLAYNYGYTF.

The chain couples TRBV28 to TRBJ2-1; a weak D match, TRBD2 (6 bases). The CDR3 covers 14 residues. V was clipped by 3 bases and J by 4 bases, with 10 bases between them. Germline V gene lookup returns CDR1 MDHEN and CDR2 SYDVKM. CDR3 nucleotide sequence: TGTGCCAGCAGTTTGGGGGGTCTTTACAATGAGCAGTTCTTC. Translated: CASSLGGLYNEQFF.

The chain is built from TRBV24-1 and TRBJ1-5; the D gene is possibly TRBD1 (5 bases). The germline V gene encodes CDR1 KGHDR and CDR2 SFDVKD. Deletions cut 1 base from V and 0 bases from J, with 9 bases between. The length of the CDR3 is 16 residues. The CDR3: CATSDFFRDSNQPQHF. CDR3 coding DNA: TGTGCCACCAGTGATTTCTTCAGGGATAGCAATCAGCCCCAGCATTTT.

The chain combines TRBV5-3 with TRBJ1-2; D is ambiguous. TRBV5-3 is placed among ORFs of uncertain function. This CDR3 has 13 residues. The V end was cut by 1 base, the J end by 6 bases, with 10 bases between. CDR3 sequence (DNA): TGTGCCAGAAGCTTGCGGACGCCGAATGGCTACACCTTC. This encodes CARSLRTPNGYTF.

The rearrangement links TRBV30 to TRBJ1-1; 7 bases are shared with TRBD1. Germline CDR1 and CDR2: GTSNPN and SVGIG (reference sequence). V lost 4 bases, J lost 2 bases, and 13 bases stayed unmatched. The CDR3 covers 16 residues. The CDR3 protein is CAWKPSWGQINTEAFF. The CDR3 region has the DNA TGTGCCTGGAAGCCTTCGTGGGGACAGATAAACACTGAAGCTTTCTTT.

The chain is built from TRBV18 and TRBJ2-5; 9 bases are shared with TRBD2. CDR1 KGHSH and CDR2 LQKENI come from the germline V gene. The V and J ends lost 0 bases and 1 base, in that order; junction bases with no gene match: 3. The CDR3 is 16 amino acids. The CDR3 protein is CASSPPRGGRQETQYF. Written as DNA, the CDR3 is TGTGCCAGCTCACCACCGCGGGGGGGTCGCCAAGAGACCCAGTACTTC.

This clone has just one count. V is TRBV5-1 and J is TRBJ1-6; D perhaps matches TRBD1 (5 bases). The CDR3 is made up of 14 amino acids. In germline, CDR1 is SGHRS, CDR2 YFSETQ. V dropped 2 bases and J dropped 9 bases, with 12 bases sitting between them. In DNA form, the CDR3 reads TGCGCCAGCAGCTTAGCCAGGGAAGGTTCACCCCTCCACTTT. This codes for CASSLAREGSPLHF. Drawing the rest from reference TRBV5-1 and TRBJ1-6, the complete variable domain is KAGVTQTPRYLIKTRGQQVTLSCSPISGHRSVSWYQQTPGQGLQFLFEYFSETQRNKGNFPGRFSGRQFSNSRSEMNVSTLELGDSALYLCASSLAREGSPLHFGNGTRLTVT.

The V and J genes are TRBV7-3 and TRBJ2-1; possible D gene TRBD1, 5 bases. V lost 4 bases and J 8 bases, leaving 6 bases between the germline ends. The germline V gene encodes CDR1 SGHTA and CDR2 FQGTGA. CDR3 length: 11 residues. CDR3: CASSSGYEQFF. CDR3 in DNA: TGTGCCAGCAGCTCAGGGTATGAGCAGTTCTTC.

The rearrangement uses TRBV14 and TRBJ2-1; no reliable D call. This CDR3 is 14 amino acids long. Deletions cut 1 base from V and 7 bases from J, with 11 bases between. Germline loops: CDR1 SGHDN, CDR2 FVKESK. The CDR3 DNA reads TGTGCCAGCAGCCAAGCCCCGGTCTGGAATGAGCAGTTCTTC. It translates to CASSQAPVWNEQFF.

Notes on this clone: Other nucleotide sequences from this sample produce the same CDR3. The chain has TRBV6-6 and TRBJ1-4; D gene ambiguous. With 2 bases removed from V and 5 bases from J, the gap between germline ends came to 6 bases. CDR1 and CDR2 from the germline V gene are MNHNY and SVGAGI (reference sequence). The CDR3 contains 13 residues. CDR3 loop: CASSYAGNEKLFF. CDR3 coding DNA: TGTGCCAGCAGTTACGCCGGCAATGAAAAACTGTTTTTT.

The V call is TRBV7-2, the J call TRBJ2-1; D is unresolved. V was pared by 3 bases and J by 3 bases, with 9 bases between. Germline V CDR1 and CDR2: SGHTA, FQGNSA. The CDR3 runs to 14 residues. The CDR3 sequence: CASSFSGDYNEQFF. The CDR3 nucleotides are TGTGCCAGCAGCTTTAGTGGGGACTACAATGAGCAGTTCTTC.

The V and J genes are TRBV11-2 and TRBJ2-7; 10 bases line up with TRBD1. The CDR3 extends over 14 amino acids. V shed 4 bases, J shed 1 base, and the junction held 1 base outside the gene matches. CDR1 and CDR2 from the germline V gene are SGHAT and FQNNGV. CDR3 residues: CASSSGQGSYEQYF. The CDR3 DNA follows: TGTGCCAGCAGCTCGGGACAGGGGTCCTACGAGCAGTACTTC.

This clone was found once. The chain joins TRBV27 to TRBJ1-1, with D tentatively TRBD1 (5 bases). This CDR3 has 14 residues. Trimming cost V 3 bases and J 1 base, with 9 bases left between them. Germline values: CDR1 MNHEY, CDR2 SMNVEV (reference sequence). The CDR3 region is CASSFPGPNTEAFF. CDR3 DNA: TGTGCCAGCAGTTTCCCGGGGCCGAACACTGAAGCTTTCTTT.

This sequence joins TRBV28 and TRBJ1-2, with unresolved D. The CDR3 sequence is 12 residues long. Germline V gene sequence: CDR1 MDHEN, CDR2 SYDVKM. V was clipped by 4 bases and J by 7 bases, with 10 bases between them. The CDR3, as DNA: TGTGCCAGCAGTTCTCTTGACGGTGGCTACACCTTC. Translating it yields CASSSLDGGYTF.

The rearrangement joins TRBV12-3 or TRBV12-4 to TRBJ2-1; no reliable D call. This CDR3 is built from 12 residues. The V end lost 4 bases, the J end lost 12 bases, and 13 bases lay between the germline ends. CDR3 loop: CASSSLGFWQFF. The DNA for the CDR3 is TGTGCCAGCAGTTCCCTGGGGTTTTGGCAGTTCTTC.

J is TRBJ1-1 and V is TRBV15; D is possibly TRBD1 (5 bases). The CDR3 totals 16 residues. V was shortened by 0 bases and J by 1 base, with 12 bases between the two germline ends. Per the germline V gene, CDR1 is LNHNV and CDR2 is YYDKDF (reference sequence). This CDR3 reads CATSREWRGGNTEAFF. The CDR3 region has the DNA TGTGCCACCAGCAGAGAGTGGCGGGGCGGGAACACTGAAGCTTTCTTT.

The CDR3 region is CASRGTEAFF. CDR3 in DNA: TGTGCCAGCAGAGGGACTGAAGCTTTCTTT. The V call is TRBV2, the J call TRBJ1-1; D is uncertain. Germline V gene sequence: CDR1 SNHLY, CDR2 FYNNEI. Trimming removed 6 bases at V and 5 bases at J, with 4 bases between. The CDR3 covers 10 residues.

The chain employs TRBV28 and TRBJ2-7; 7 bases fit TRBD1. With 5 bases clipped from V and 1 base from J, the junction kept 17 bases outside the gene matches. The CDR3 length is 18 residues. Germline assignment: CDR1 MDHEN and CDR2 SYDVKM. The CDR3 DNA is TGTGCCAGCAGTCCTCTCGGCCCAATGACAGGGCGGTCCTACGAGCAGTACTTC. Its translation: CASSPLGPMTGRSYEQYF. The whole variable domain, filled in from reference TRBV28 and TRBJ2-7, reads DVKVTQSSRYLVKRTGEKVFLECVQDMDHENMFWYRQDPGLGLRLIYFSYDVKMKEKGDIPEGYSVSREKKERFSLILESASTNQTSMYLCASSPLGPMTGRSYEQYFGPGTRLTVT.

V usage is TRBV6-6 and J usage is TRBJ1-6, with D hard to call. Germline loops: CDR1 MNHNY, CDR2 SVGAGI (reference sequence). The CDR3 spans 15 residues. The germline V and J ends were trimmed by 2 bases and 5 bases, with 10 bases remaining between them. The CDR3 region has the DNA TGTGCCAGCAGTTACCGGGCATCAGATAATTCACCCCTCCACTTT. This translates into CASSYRASDNSPLHF.

This clone has at least ten counts. This sequence joins TRBV20-1 and TRBJ1-5; no clear D gene. The V gene's germline CDR1 is DFQATT and CDR2 SNEGSKA (reference sequence). Trimming removed 3 bases at V and 2 bases at J, with 11 bases between. The length of the CDR3 is 14 residues. For the CDR3, the DNA is TGCAGTGCTAGTCGGGGTGGTCGCAATCAGCCCCAGCATTTT. Translated, it gives CSASRGGRNQPQHF.

The chain is built from TRBV3-1 (or the pseudogene TRBV3-2) and TRBJ2-3; tentative D call: TRBD2 (7 bases). The V gene lost 7 bases and the J gene lost 5 bases, with 10 bases spanning the gap. The CDR3 runs to 12 residues. Germline-derived CDR1 and CDR2 are LGHDT and YNNKEL (reference sequence). The CDR3 nucleotides read TGTGCCAGCAAGGGAGGGGGAGATACGCAGTATTTT. This sequence encodes CASKGGGDTQYF.

The chain carries TRBV7-3 and TRBJ2-3; the match to TRBD2 covers 11 bases. V lost 5 bases and J lost 0; bases outside the gene matches: 7. The germline V gene has CDR1 SGHTA and CDR2 FQGTGA. This CDR3 region has 17 residues. DNA for the CDR3: TGTGCCAGCAGCACCACTAGCGGGGGCCCTAGCACAGATACGCAGTATTTT. The encoded protein is CASSTTSGGPSTDTQYF.

The chain has TRBV15 and TRBJ2-1; 8 bases align to TRBD2. The CDR3 loop spans 16 amino acids. After removal of 1 base from V and 8 bases from J, the junction contained 10 bases not matched to a gene. Germline CDR1 LNHNV, CDR2 YYDKDF (reference sequence). The CDR3 nucleotides read TGTGCCACCAGCAGAGCCGGGACTAGTGCCGGTCATGAGCAGTTCTTC. It specifies CATSRAGTSAGHEQFF.

The count of this clone is one. The J gene is TRBJ1-6, the V gene TRBV25-1; 8 bases line up with TRBD1. Trimming cost V 4 bases and J 4 bases; bases outside gene matches: 3. The CDR3 has 15 residues. CDR1 is MGHDK, CDR2 SYGVNS, per germline. The CDR3 loop reads CASSAGGGYNSPLHF. For the CDR3, the DNA is TGTGCCAGCAGTGCAGGGGGCGGTTATAATTCACCCCTCCACTTT.